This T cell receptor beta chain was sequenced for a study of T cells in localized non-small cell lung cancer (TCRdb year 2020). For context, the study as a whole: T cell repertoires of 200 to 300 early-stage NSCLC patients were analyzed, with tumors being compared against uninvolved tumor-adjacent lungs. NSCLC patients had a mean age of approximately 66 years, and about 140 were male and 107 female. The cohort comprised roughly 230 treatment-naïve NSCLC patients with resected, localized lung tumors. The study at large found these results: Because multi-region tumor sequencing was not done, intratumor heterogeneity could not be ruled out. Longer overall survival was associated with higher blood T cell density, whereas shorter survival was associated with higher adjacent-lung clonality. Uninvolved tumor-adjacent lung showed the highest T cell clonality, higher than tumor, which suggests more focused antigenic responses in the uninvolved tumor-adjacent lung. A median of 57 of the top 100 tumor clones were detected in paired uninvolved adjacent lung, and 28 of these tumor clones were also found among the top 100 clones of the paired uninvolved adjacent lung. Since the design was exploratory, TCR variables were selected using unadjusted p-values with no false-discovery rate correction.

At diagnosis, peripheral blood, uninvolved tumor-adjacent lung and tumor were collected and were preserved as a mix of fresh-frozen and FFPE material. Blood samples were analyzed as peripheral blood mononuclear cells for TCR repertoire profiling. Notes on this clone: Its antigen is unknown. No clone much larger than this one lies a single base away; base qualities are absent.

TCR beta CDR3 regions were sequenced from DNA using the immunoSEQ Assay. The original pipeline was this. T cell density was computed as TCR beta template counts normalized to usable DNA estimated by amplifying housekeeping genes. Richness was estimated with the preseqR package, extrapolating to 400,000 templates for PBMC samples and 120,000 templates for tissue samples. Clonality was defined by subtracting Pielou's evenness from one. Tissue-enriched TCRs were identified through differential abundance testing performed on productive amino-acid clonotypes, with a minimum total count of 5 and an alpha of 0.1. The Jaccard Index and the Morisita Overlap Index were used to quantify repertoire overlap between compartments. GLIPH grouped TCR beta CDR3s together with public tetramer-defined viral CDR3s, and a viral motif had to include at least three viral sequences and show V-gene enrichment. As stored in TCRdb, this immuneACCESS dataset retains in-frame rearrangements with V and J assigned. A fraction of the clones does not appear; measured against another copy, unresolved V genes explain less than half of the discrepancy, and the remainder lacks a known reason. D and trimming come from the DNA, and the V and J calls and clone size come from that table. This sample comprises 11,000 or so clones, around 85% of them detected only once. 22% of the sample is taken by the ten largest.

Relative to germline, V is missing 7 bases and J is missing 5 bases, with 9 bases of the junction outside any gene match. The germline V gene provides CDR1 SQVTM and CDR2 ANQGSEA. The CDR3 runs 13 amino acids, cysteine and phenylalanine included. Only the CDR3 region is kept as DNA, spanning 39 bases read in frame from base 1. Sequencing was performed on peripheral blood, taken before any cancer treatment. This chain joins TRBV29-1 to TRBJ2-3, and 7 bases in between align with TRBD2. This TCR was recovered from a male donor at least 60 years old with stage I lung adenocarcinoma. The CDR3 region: CSGRGDLGDTQYF. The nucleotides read TGCAGCGGACGGGGGGATCTTGGAGATACGCAGTATTTT.